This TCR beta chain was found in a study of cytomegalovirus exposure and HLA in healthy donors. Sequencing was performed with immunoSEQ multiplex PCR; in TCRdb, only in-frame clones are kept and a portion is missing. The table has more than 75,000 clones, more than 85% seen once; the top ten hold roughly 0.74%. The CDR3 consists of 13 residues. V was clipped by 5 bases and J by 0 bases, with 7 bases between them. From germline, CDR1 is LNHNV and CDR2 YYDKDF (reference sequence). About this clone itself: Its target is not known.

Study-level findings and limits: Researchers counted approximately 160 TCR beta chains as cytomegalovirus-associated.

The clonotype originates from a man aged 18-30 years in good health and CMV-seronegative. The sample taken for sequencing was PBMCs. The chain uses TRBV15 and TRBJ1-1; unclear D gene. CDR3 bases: TGTGCCACCAGCGGCGGGATGAACACTGAAGCTTTCTTT. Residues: CATSGGMNTEAFF.